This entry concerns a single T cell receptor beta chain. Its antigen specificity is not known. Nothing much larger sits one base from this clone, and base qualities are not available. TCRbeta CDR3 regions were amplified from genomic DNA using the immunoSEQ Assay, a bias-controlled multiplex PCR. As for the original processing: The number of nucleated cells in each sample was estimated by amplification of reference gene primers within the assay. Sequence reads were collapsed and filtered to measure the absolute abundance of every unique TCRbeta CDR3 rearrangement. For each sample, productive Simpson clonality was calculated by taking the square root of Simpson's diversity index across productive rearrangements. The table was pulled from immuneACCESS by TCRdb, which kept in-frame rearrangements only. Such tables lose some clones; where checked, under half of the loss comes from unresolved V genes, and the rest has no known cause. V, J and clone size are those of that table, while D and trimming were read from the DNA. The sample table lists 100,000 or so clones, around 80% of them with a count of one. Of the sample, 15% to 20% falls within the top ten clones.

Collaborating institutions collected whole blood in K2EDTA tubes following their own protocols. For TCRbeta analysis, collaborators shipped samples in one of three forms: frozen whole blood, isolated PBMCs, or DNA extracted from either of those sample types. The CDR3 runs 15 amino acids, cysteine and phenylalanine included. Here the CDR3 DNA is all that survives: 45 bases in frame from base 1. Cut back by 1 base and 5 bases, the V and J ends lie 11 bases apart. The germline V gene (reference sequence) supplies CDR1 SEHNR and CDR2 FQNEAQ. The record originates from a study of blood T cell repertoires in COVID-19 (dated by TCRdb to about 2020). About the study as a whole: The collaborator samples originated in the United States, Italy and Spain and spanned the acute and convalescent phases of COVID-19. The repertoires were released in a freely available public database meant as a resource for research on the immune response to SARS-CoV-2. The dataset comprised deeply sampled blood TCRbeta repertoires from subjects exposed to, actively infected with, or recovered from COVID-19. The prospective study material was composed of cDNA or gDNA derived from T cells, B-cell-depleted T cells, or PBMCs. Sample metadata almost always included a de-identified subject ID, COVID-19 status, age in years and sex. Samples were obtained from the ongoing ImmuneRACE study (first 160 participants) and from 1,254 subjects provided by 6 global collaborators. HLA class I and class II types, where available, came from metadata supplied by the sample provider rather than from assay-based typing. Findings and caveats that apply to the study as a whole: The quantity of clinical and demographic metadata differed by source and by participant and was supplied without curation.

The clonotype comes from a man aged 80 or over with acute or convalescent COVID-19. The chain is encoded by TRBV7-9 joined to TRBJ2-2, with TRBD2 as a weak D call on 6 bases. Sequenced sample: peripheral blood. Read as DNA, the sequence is TGTGCCAGCAGCTTAGTGCGCGGGAAAACCGGGGAGCTGTTTTTT. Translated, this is CASSLVRGKTGELFF.